This is a list of T cell receptor beta chains from one sample in a study of cytomegalovirus exposure and HLA in healthy donors. Here immunoSEQ multiplex PCR was the method, and the copy in TCRdb shows in-frame clones only, minus some. The sample lists fewer than 150,000 clones, roughly 83% seen once, with around 4.5% in the top ten. The specimen sequenced was PBMCs. The receptors here all came from a man aged 35 to 55 in good health and CMV-seropositive. Each CDR3 is given with its conserved first and last residue. The D gene is left open where the match is weak. The size field is filled for only some rows; it gives once, few, many or a size class.

J gene: TRBJ1-5
clone size: .
D gene: .
V gene: TRBV7-9
CDR3 DNA: TGTGCCGAGGGGGACGGAAGCAATCAGCCCCAGCATTTT
CDR3 protein: CAEGDGSNQPQHF

J gene: TRBJ1-5
clone size: .
D gene: .
V gene: TRBV30
CDR3 DNA: TGTGCCTGGGGGGAGGGGGTCCATAGCAATCAGCCCCAGCATTTT
CDR3 protein: CAWGEGVHSNQPQHF

J gene: TRBJ2-1
clone size: .
D gene: TRBD2
V gene: TRBV6-1
CDR3 DNA: TGTGCCAGCAGGGGACTAGCGGGAGTTAAAGAGCAGTTCTTC
CDR3 protein: CASRGLAGVKEQFF

J gene: TRBJ1-3
clone size: .
D gene: .
V gene: TRBV4-1
CDR3 DNA: TGCGCCAGCAGCCAAGTTGCCTCAGCTGGAAACACCATATATTTT
CDR3 protein: CASSQVASAGNTIYF

J gene: TRBJ1-1
clone size: .
D gene: TRBD1
V gene: TRBV9
CDR3 DNA: TGTGCCAGCAGCGTAGATGGACAGGGGTCCACTGAAGCTTTCTTT
CDR3 protein: CASSVDGQGSTEAFF

J gene: TRBJ2-7
clone size: .
D gene: .
V gene: TRBV30
CDR3 DNA: TGTGCCTGGAGTGCGGGCTCCTACGAGCAGTACTTC
CDR3 protein: CAWSAGSYEQYF

J gene: TRBJ2-1
clone size: once
D gene: TRBD1
V gene: TRBV7-6
CDR3 DNA: TGTGCCAGCAGCTTAGGGACAGGGGGCTCCAATGAGCAGTTCTTC
CDR3 protein: CASSLGTGGSNEQFF

J gene: TRBJ2-1
clone size: .
D gene: .
V gene: TRBV7-3
CDR3 DNA: TGTGCCAGCAGCCCGACTAGACCGGGCCCAGGGAGCAATGAGCAGTTCTTC
CDR3 protein: CASSPTRPGPGSNEQFF

J gene: TRBJ2-2
clone size: .
D gene: .
V gene: TRBV10-1
CDR3 DNA: TGCGCCAGCATGGACGGGAGGAACACCGGGGAGCTGTTTTTT
CDR3 protein: CASMDGRNTGELFF

J gene: TRBJ2-3
clone size: .
D gene: .
V gene: TRBV5-4
CDR3 DNA: TGTGCCAGCAGCTGGCTGGAGGAAGATACGCAGTATTTT
CDR3 protein: CASSWLEEDTQYF

J gene: TRBJ2-3
clone size: once
D gene: TRBD2
V gene: TRBV6-6
CDR3 DNA: TGTGCCAGCAGCTCCGGGACTAGCGGGAAGGCAGATACGCAGTATTTT
CDR3 protein: CASSSGTSGKADTQYF

J gene: TRBJ1-5
clone size: .
D gene: TRBD1
V gene: TRBV27
CDR3 DNA: TGTGCCAGCAGTTTCAAGGGGGCGGGTCAGCCCCAGCATTTT
CDR3 protein: CASSFKGAGQPQHF

J gene: TRBJ2-7
clone size: .
D gene: .
V gene: TRBV7-2
CDR3 DNA: TGTGCCAGCAGCCTCCAGCGGTCCTCCTACGAGCAGTACTTC
CDR3 protein: CASSLQRSSYEQYF

J gene: TRBJ1-1
clone size: .
D gene: .
V gene: TRBV7-9
CDR3 DNA: TGTGCCAGCAGCTTAAGCAGGGACACTGAAGCTTTCTTT
CDR3 protein: CASSLSRDTEAFF

J gene: TRBJ1-2
clone size: .
D gene: TRBD1
V gene: TRBV30
CDR3 DNA: TGTGCCTGGAGTCGGACAGGGCGCTATGGCTACACCTTC
CDR3 protein: CAWSRTGRYGYTF

J gene: TRBJ1-2
clone size: .
D gene: TRBD1
V gene: TRBV10-1
CDR3 DNA: TGCGCCAGCAGCCGGGACAGAAACTATGGCTACACCTTC
CDR3 protein: CASSRDRNYGYTF

J gene: TRBJ1-4
clone size: few
D gene: .
V gene: TRBV4-1
CDR3 DNA: TGCGCCAGCAGCCAAGTAGCCCCAATGAAGGAAAAACTGTTTTTT
CDR3 protein: CASSQVAPMKEKLFF

J gene: TRBJ2-1
clone size: .
D gene: TRBD2
V gene: TRBV7-3
CDR3 DNA: TGTGCCAGCAGCCCAACTAGCGGGAGCGACAATGAGCAGTTCTTC
CDR3 protein: CASSPTSGSDNEQFF

J gene: TRBJ1-1
clone size: once
D gene: TRBD1
V gene: TRBV9
CDR3 DNA: TGTGCCAGCAGCGCCCGACAGGGTGGCACTGAAGCTTTCTTT
CDR3 protein: CASSARQGGTEAFF

J gene: TRBJ1-1
clone size: .
D gene: .
V gene: TRBV6-6
CDR3 DNA: TGTGCCAGCAGCCCCGTCGGGGCAGGGGAAGCTGAAGCTTTCTTT
CDR3 protein: CASSPVGAGEAEAFF

J gene: TRBJ1-4
clone size: .
D gene: .
V gene: TRBV6-5
CDR3 DNA: TGTGCCAGCAGCTTGGACTGGGGTAATGAAAAACTGTTTTTT
CDR3 protein: CASSLDWGNEKLFF

J gene: TRBJ2-3
clone size: .
D gene: .
V gene: TRBV6-1
CDR3 DNA: TGTGCCAGCAAGACTAGCACAGATACGCAGTATTTT
CDR3 protein: CASKTSTDTQYF

J gene: TRBJ2-1
clone size: many
D gene: .
V gene: TRBV14
CDR3 DNA: TGTGCCAGCAGCCCCCTTAGTAGCGAACAAAACAATGAGCAGTTCTTC
CDR3 protein: CASSPLSSEQNNEQFF

J gene: TRBJ2-7
clone size: .
D gene: .
V gene: TRBV7-8
CDR3 DNA: TGTGCCAGCAGCTTAAGTCAGTCCTACGAGCAGTACTTC
CDR3 protein: CASSLSQSYEQYF

J gene: TRBJ1-2
clone size: many
D gene: TRBD1
V gene: TRBV4-1
CDR3 DNA: TGCGCCAGCAGCGAAGACGAACAGGGGGTTGGCTACACCTTC
CDR3 protein: CASSEDEQGVGYTF

J gene: TRBJ2-5
clone size: .
D gene: TRBD1
V gene: TRBV6-6
CDR3 DNA: TGTGCCAGCAGACCCGGGACAGGGGGCAAGCGGACCCAGTACTTC
CDR3 protein: CASRPGTGGKRTQYF

J gene: TRBJ2-5
clone size: .
D gene: TRBD2
V gene: TRBV4-1
CDR3 DNA: TGCGCCAGCAAGAAGACTAGCGGAAAAGAGACCCAGTACTTC
CDR3 protein: CASKKTSGKETQYF

J gene: TRBJ1-2
clone size: .
D gene: TRBD1
V gene: TRBV5-1
CDR3 DNA: TGCGCCAGCAGCTCGGGACAGGGGGAATACTATGGCTACACCTTC
CDR3 protein: CASSSGQGEYYGYTF